This TCR beta chain was identified during a study of shared clonotypes between healthy human individuals. TCRdb keeps only in-frame clones here, not all; method: immunoSEQ multiplex PCR. Of under 1,100,000 clones listed, about 75% were seen once; the top ten hold 1.4%. The CDR3 extends over 16 amino acids. The ends were cut back, 3 bases at V and 6 bases at J, with 18 bases in the middle. Germline V gene data show CDR1 as LNHDA and CDR2 as SQIVND (reference sequence). The sequencing input was memory CD4+ T cells sorted from blood. Indicated subset: CD45RA-negative fraction. This TCR was recovered from a man younger than 35 in good health. The chain links TRBV19 to TRBJ1-5, with D perhaps TRBD1 (5 bases). The CDR3, as DNA: TGTGCCAGTAGTATCCCGGGATCCCCAGGGTTTCAGCCCCAGCATTTT. Residues: CASSIPGSPGFQPQHF.